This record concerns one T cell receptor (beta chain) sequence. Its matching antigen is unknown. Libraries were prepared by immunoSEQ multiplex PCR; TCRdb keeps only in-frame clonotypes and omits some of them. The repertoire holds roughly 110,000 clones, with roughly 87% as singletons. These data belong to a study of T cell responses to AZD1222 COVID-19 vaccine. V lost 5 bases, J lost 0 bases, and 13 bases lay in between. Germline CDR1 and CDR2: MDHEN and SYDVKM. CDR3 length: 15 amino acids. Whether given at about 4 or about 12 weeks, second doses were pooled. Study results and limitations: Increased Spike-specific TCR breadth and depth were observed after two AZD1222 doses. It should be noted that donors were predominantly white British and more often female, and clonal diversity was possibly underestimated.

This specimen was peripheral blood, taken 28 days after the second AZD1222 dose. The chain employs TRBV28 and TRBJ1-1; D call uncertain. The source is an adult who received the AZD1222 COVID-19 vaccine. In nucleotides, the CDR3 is TGTGCCAGCAGTCCGTCCCTCCCAGTGAACACTGAAGCTTTCTTT. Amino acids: CASSPSLPVNTEAFF.